Sequencing of this T cell receptor beta chain was carried out in a study of blood T cell repertoires in COVID-19. The CDR3 spans 16 residues. Unmatched junction bases numbered 12, after V lost 6 bases and J lost 8 bases. The V gene's germline CDR1 is SGHRS and CDR2 YFSETQ. The method was immunoSEQ multiplex PCR; TCRdb's version includes in-frame clones alone and lacks a portion of them. The table includes around 100,000 clones, more than 60% detected once. The source is a man between 65 and 85 years old with active or convalescent COVID-19. V and J are TRBV5-1 and TRBJ2-1, with TRBD1 identical over 12 bases. Sequences were obtained from peripheral blood. The CDR3 here is CASTAPGTGGWDEQFF. The CDR3 region has the DNA TGCGCCAGCACGGCCCCCGGGACAGGGGGCTGGGATGAGCAGTTCTTC.